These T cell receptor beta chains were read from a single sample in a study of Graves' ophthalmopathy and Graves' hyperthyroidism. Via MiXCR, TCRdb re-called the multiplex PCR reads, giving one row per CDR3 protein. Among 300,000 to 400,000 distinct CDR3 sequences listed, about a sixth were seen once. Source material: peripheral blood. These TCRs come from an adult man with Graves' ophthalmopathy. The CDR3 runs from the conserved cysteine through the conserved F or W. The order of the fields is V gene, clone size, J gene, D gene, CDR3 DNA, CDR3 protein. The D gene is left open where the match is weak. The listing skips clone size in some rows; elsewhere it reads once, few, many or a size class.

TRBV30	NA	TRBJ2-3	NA	TGTGCCTGGAGTGTGGCCGGGGCAGATACGCAGTATTTT	CAWSVAGADTQYF
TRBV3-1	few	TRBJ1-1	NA	TGTGCCAGCAGCCAAGATTATAGGGGAGGTGAAGCTTTCTTT	CASSQDYRGGEAFF
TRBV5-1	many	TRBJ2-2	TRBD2	TGCGCCAGCAGCCCGGCGGGGGACACCGGGGAGCTGTTTTTT	CASSPAGDTGELFF
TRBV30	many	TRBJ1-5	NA	TGTGCCTGGAGCCGGGACAGCAATCAGCCCCAGCATTTT	CAWSRDSNQPQHF
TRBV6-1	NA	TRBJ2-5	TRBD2	TGTGCCAGCAGTAGGGGACTAGCGGGGGATTACCAAGAGACCCAGTACTTC	CASSRGLAGDYQETQYF
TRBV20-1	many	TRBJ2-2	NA	TGCAGTGCTGGTATGACCGGGGAGCTGTTTTTT	CSAGMTGELFF
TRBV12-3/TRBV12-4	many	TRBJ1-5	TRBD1	TGTGCCAGCAGTTTCTCTGGGACAGGGGGTTTCAATCAGCCCCAGCATTTT	CASSFSGTGGFNQPQHF
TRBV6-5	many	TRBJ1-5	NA	TGTGCCAGCAGAAGGGCAGAGGGTCAGCCCCAGCATTTT	CASRRAEGQPQHF
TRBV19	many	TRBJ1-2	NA	TGTGCCAGTAGTGGGGATCGCCCTAACTATGGCTACACCTTC	CASSGDRPNYGYTF
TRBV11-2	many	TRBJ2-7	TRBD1	TGTGCCAGCAGGGGGACAGGAATCAACTACGAGCAGTACTTC	CASRGTGINYEQYF
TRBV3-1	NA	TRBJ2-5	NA	TGTGCCAGCACGGGAGAGGGTGCGCAAGAGACCCAGTACTTC	CASTGEGAQETQYF
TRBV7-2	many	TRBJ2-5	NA	TGTGCCAGCAGCTTAACTAACACAAGAGGGGAGACCCAGTACTTC	CASSLTNTRGETQYF
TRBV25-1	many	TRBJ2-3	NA	TGTGCCAGCAGTGACCCAGGGGTCTTCACAGATACGCAGTATTTT	CASSDPGVFTDTQYF
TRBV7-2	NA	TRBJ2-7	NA	TGTGCCAGCAGCGGAATGGGGGGGCCCTACGAGCAGTACTTC	CASSGMGGPYEQYF
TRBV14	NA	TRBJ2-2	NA	TGTGCCAGCAGCCAAGATCGAGCTCGGGCCGGGGAGCTGTTTTTT	CASSQDRARAGELFF
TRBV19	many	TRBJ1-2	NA	TGTGCCAGTCGGGACACCACTAACTATGGCTACACCTTC	CASRDTTNYGYTF
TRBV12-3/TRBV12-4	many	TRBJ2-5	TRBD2	TGTGCCAGCAGTCCAGGGCAAGCGGGGGAAGAGACCCAGTACTTC	CASSPGQAGEETQYF
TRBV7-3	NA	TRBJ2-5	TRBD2	TGTGCCAGCAGCTTAACAGGACTAGCGGAGACCCAGTACTTC	CASSLTGLAETQYF
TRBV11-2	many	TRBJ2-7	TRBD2	TGTGCCAGCAGTGGGGAGGGAGACGTCTCCTACGAGCAGTACTTC	CASSGEGDVSYEQYF
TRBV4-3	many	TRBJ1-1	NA	TGCGCCAGCAGCCAAGAACCAACGCGCACTGAAGCTTTCTTT	CASSQEPTRTEAFF
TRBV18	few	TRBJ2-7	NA	TGTGTCAGCTCACCAGTCAACATCCCCGAGCAGTACTTC	CVSSPVNIPEQYF
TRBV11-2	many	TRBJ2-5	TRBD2	TGTGCCAGCAGCCGAGGGACTAGCGGTGACTCCCAAGGCTTC	CASSRGTSGDSQGF
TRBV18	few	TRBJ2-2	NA	TGTGCCAGCTCACCACAGCGACTATCGAACACCGGGGAGCTGTTTTTT	CASSPQRLSNTGELFF
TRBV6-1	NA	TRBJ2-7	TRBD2	TGTGCCAGCAGTGGGGCCTTAGGGTCTAGCGGGACCTACGAGCAGTACTTC	CASSGALGSSGTYEQYF
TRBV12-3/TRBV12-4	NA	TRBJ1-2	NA	TGTGCCATCAGGTCGGGGTTGGGCTACATCTTC	CAIRSGLGYIF
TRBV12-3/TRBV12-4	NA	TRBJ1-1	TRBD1	TGTGCCAGCAGACCCGGGACAGGGGCCCTCACTGAAGCTTTCTTT	CASRPGTGALTEAFF
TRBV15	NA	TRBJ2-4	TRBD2	TGTGCCACCAGCCTAGCGGGAGGCATTCAGTACTTC	CATSLAGGIQYF
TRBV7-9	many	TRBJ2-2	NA	TGTGCCAGCAGCTTAAAATGGCAGGGTAACACCGGGGAGCTGTTTTTT	CASSLKWQGNTGELFF
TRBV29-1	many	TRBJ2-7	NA	TGCAGCGTCGGCGACATGGGCATGGGTTACGAGCAGTACTTC	CSVGDMGMGYEQYF
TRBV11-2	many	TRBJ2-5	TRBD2	TGTGCCAGCAGCTTAACCACGGGACTAGGAGGCGAGACCCAGTACTTC	CASSLTTGLGGETQYF
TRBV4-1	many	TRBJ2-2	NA	TGCGCCAGCAGCCAAGGGGAAAGTTCCGGGGAGCTGTTTTTT	CASSQGESSGELFF
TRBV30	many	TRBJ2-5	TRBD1	TGTGCCTGGGAGGACAGGGTACGGACCCAGTACTTC	CAWEDRVRTQYF
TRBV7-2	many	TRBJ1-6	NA	TGTGCCAGCAGCTTAAATGGGCAGGGTGGCCTCTCGAATTCACCCCTCCACTTT	CASSLNGQGGLSNSPLHF
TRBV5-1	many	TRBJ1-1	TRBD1	TGCGCCAGCAGACAGGGGGTCACTGAAGCTTTCTTT	CASRQGVTEAFF
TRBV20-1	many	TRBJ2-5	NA	TGCAGTGCCGACAGAGACAGGCCTCAAGAGACCCAGTACTTC	CSADRDRPQETQYF
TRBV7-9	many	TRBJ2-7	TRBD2	TGTGCCAGCAGCTTACTAGCGGGAGACGACGAGCAGTACTTC	CASSLLAGDDEQYF
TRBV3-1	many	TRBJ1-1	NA	TGTGCCAGCAGCTCAGTGGCGAACGAAGCTTTCTTT	CASSSVANEAFF
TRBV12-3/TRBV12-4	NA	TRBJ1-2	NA	TGTGCCAGCACCTCCAACGGCTATGGCTACACCTTC	CASTSNGYGYTF
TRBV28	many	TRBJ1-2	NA	TGTGCCAGCACGCAATCTGCTCGCGGGGGCTACACCTTC	CASTQSARGGYTF
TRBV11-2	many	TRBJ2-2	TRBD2	TGTGCCAGCAGTTTTGTAGCGGGGTTCACCGGGGAGCTGTTTTTT	CASSFVAGFTGELFF
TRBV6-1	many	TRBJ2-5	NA	TGTGCCAGCAGGGCCAAACAAGAGACCCAGTACTTC	CASRAKQETQYF
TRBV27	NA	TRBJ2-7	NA	TGTGCCAGCAGTTTATCCCCCTCAGGGGACTTGATGCCCTACGAGCAGTACTTC	CASSLSPSGDLMPYEQYF
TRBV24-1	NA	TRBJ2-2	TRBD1	TGTGCCACCAGTGATTTGCGAGTCTTGGGTAGACAGGGGGACACCGGGGAGCTGTTTTTT	CATSDLRVLGRQGDTGELFF
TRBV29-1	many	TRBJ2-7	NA	TGCAGCGTCCACCCAGGGGGGGCCTACGAGCAGTACTTC	CSVHPGGAYEQYF
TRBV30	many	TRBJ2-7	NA	TGTGCCTGGAGTCGGACAGTAACCTACGAGCAGTACTTC	CAWSRTVTYEQYF
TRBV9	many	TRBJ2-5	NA	TGTGCCAGCAGCGTAGATTTGTTTGGGGAGACCCAGTACTTC	CASSVDLFGETQYF
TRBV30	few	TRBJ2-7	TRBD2	TGTGCCTGGAGTGGAACAACAGGACTAGCGGCTGATTACGAGCAGTACTTC	CAWSGTTGLAADYEQYF
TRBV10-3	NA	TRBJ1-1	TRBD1	TGTGCCACCGTGGACAGGGGCACTGAAGCTTTCTTT	CATVDRGTEAFF
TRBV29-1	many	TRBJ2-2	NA	TGCAGCGTTTTCAAGAACACCGGGGAGCTGTTTTTT	CSVFKNTGELFF
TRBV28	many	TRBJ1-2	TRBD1	TGTGCCAGCAGAGCCCGCCGGGACAGGGGGATTCGGTTAGTTGGCTACACCTTC	CASRARRDRGIRLVGYTF
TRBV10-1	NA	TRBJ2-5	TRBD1	TGCGCCAGCAGTTCCTCCGGTGGGGCAGGGGGTGCCGTAGACCAAGAGACCCAGTACTTC	CASSSSGGAGGAVDQETQYF
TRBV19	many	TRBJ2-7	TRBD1	TGTGCCAGTAGTATAGTTGGGACAGGATCCTACGAGCAGTACTTC	CASSIVGTGSYEQYF
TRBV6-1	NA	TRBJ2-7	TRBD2	TGTGCCAGCAACCGGAGGACTAGCGGGAGGTACGAGCAGTACTTC	CASNRRTSGRYEQYF
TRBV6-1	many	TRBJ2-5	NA	TGTGCCAGCAGTGTCACAGGTCAGGGAGAGACCCAGTACTTC	CASSVTGQGETQYF
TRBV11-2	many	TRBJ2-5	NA	TGTGCCAGCAGCCATGGGACCCAGTACTTC	CASSHGTQYF
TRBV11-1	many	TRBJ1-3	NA	TGTGCCAGCGCTGGGGAAAGCGCCGGGTACTCTGGAAACACCATATATTTT	CASAGESAGYSGNTIYF
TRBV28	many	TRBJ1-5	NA	TGTGCCAGCAGTACGGGGGGATCGTATAGCAATCAGCCCCAGCATTTT	CASSTGGSYSNQPQHF
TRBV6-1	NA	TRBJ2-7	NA	TGTGCCAGCAGTCCCCGGGAATCGACCTACGAGCAGTACTTC	CASSPRESTYEQYF
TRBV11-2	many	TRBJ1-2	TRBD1	TGTGCCAGCAGCAGAGGACAGGCCCTGACTAATTATGGCTACACCTTC	CASSRGQALTNYGYTF